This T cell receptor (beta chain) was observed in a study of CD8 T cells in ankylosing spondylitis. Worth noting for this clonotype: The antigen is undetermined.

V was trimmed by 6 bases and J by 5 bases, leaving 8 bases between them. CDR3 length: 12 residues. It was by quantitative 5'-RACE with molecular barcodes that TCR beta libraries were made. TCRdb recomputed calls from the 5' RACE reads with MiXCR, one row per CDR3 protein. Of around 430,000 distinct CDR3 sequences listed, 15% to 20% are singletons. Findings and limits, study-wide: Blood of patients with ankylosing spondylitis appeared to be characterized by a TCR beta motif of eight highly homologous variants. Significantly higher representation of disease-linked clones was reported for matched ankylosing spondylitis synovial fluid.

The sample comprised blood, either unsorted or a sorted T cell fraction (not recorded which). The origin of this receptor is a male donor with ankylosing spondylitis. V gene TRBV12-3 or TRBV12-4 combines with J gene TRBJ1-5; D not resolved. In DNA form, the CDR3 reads TGTGCCAGCAGCCCCCAGGATCAGCCCCAGCATTTT. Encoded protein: CASSPQDQPQHF.